A selection of T cell receptor beta chains follows, all from one sample in a study of blood T cell repertoires in COVID-19. Assay: immunoSEQ multiplex PCR; the TCRdb copy retains only in-frame clones and omits some. This table holds 390,000 or so clones, around 91% found once. The sample consisted of PBMCs or T cells enriched from blood (not recorded which). These receptors came from a man between 18 and 29 years old who had recovered from COVID-19. The CDR3 runs from the conserved cysteine through the conserved F or W. A D gene is named only where the DNA matches it firmly. The size field is filled for only some rows; it gives once, few, many or a size class.

D gene	V gene	J gene	clone size	CDR3 protein	CDR3 DNA
TRBD1	TRBV5-5	TRBJ2-7	once	CASSLHRDRVYEQYF	TGTGCCAGCAGCTTACACCGGGACAGGGTCTACGAGCAGTACTTC
NA	TRBV5-3	TRBJ1-3	NA	CARKRQDYSGNTIYF	TGTGCCAGAAAACGCCAGGATTACTCTGGAAACACCATATATTTT
NA	TRBV30	TRBJ1-1	NA	CAWRGRRGNTEAFF	TGTGCCTGGAGAGGGAGGCGGGGAAACACTGAAGCTTTCTTT
NA	TRBV5-1	TRBJ1-1	NA	CASSLAPLERANTEAFF	TGCGCCAGCAGCTTGGCCCCTTTAGAGAGGGCGAACACTGAAGCTTTCTTT
NA	TRBV7-9	TRBJ1-5	NA	CASSSRGTNQPQHF	TGTGCCAGCAGCTCCAGGGGCACCAATCAGCCCCAGCATTTT
NA	TRBV7-9	TRBJ1-1	NA	CASSQRSLGNTEAFF	TGTGCCAGCAGCCAGCGCTCTTTGGGGAACACTGAAGCTTTCTTT
TRBD1	TRBV9	TRBJ2-5	NA	CASSAGQGAETQYF	TGTGCCAGCAGCGCGGGACAGGGGGCAGAGACCCAGTACTTC
TRBD2	TRBV7-9	TRBJ2-1	NA	CASSLLPRASGGNEQFF	TGTGCCAGCAGCTTATTGCCCAGGGCGAGCGGGGGCAATGAGCAGTTCTTC
TRBD1	TRBV27	TRBJ2-7	NA	CASKDRRSYEQYF	TGTGCCAGCAAGGACAGGCGGTCCTACGAGCAGTACTTC
NA	TRBV11-2	TRBJ2-7	once	CASSLTAKTHYEQYF	TGTGCCAGCAGCTTAACAGCAAAAACGCACTACGAGCAGTACTTC
NA	TRBV30	TRBJ2-7	NA	CAWREGRAYEQYF	TGTGCCTGGAGGGAGGGACGGGCCTACGAGCAGTACTTC
NA	TRBV9	TRBJ1-2	NA	CASSDSLNYGYTF	TGTGCCAGCAGCGACAGCCTTAACTATGGCTACACCTTC
NA	TRBV28	TRBJ2-2	NA	CASSLGSSTIPANTGELFF	TGTGCCAGCAGTTTAGGTTCTAGCACAATACCCGCGAACACCGGGGAGCTGTTTTTT
NA	TRBV19	TRBJ1-3	NA	CASRGGSGNTIYF	TGTGCCAGTAGAGGGGGCTCTGGAAACACCATATATTTT
NA	TRBV7-9	TRBJ2-7	NA	CASSLAADSYEQYF	TGTGCCAGCAGCTTAGCGGCAGACTCCTACGAGCAGTACTTC
NA	TRBV5-5	TRBJ1-6	NA	CASSLVADSPLHF	TGTGCCAGCAGCTTGGTAGCAGATTCACCCCTCCACTTT
NA	TRBV2	TRBJ2-7	NA	CASSGTGYEQYF	TGTGCCAGCAGTGGGACTGGGTACGAGCAGTACTTC
NA	TRBV5-1	TRBJ2-7	NA	CASSREGAYEQYF	TGCGCCAGCAGCAGGGAAGGGGCCTACGAGCAGTACTTC
TRBD2	TRBV20-1	TRBJ2-2	NA	CSASWGLASGELFF	TGCAGTGCTAGTTGGGGACTAGCAAGCGGGGAGCTGTTTTTT
NA	TRBV28	TRBJ2-2	NA	CASSSLDRNTGELFF	TGTGCCAGCAGTTCATTGGACAGGAACACCGGGGAGCTGTTTTTT
TRBD1	TRBV13	TRBJ2-5	NA	CASSRRQGAIQETQYF	TGTGCCAGCAGCAGACGACAGGGGGCGATCCAAGAGACCCAGTACTTC
NA	TRBV7-9	TRBJ1-6	once	CASKAGGAIPSPLHF	TGTGCCTCAAAGGCGGGGGGCGCGATCCCTTCACCCCTCCACTTT
NA	TRBV7-6	TRBJ1-5	NA	CASSAGGNQPQHF	TGTGCCAGCAGCGCGGGTGGCAATCAGCCCCAGCATTTT
TRBD2	TRBV2	TRBJ2-2	NA	CASIAGGRYPGELFF	TGTGCCAGCATCGCGGGCGGGAGATACCCCGGGGAGCTGTTTTTT
NA	TRBV2	TRBJ2-2	NA	CASSRDYQTGELFF	TGTGCCAGCAGCCGCGACTACCAAACCGGGGAGCTGTTTTTT
TRBD1	TRBV5-8	TRBJ1-2	NA	CASSFTGGAPGYTF	TGTGCCAGCAGCTTTACAGGGGGCGCGCCTGGCTACACCTTC
NA	TRBV28	TRBJ2-7	NA	CASSLEGYEQYF	TGTGCCAGCAGTTTAGAGGGCTACGAGCAGTACTTC
TRBD2	TRBV2	TRBJ2-3	NA	CASSPTGTRDTQYF	TGTGCCAGCAGTCCAACCGGGACTAGGGATACGCAGTATTTT
NA	TRBV7-2	TRBJ1-1	NA	CASSVHKNTEAFF	TGTGCCAGCAGCGTCCACAAGAACACTGAAGCTTTCTTT
NA	TRBV27	TRBJ1-1	NA	CASSFRRSNTEAFF	TGTGCCAGCAGTTTTAGAAGATCGAACACTGAAGCTTTCTTT
TRBD1	TRBV28	TRBJ2-6	NA	CASSSRDRAGANVLTF	TGTGCCAGCAGTTCTCGGGACAGGGCCGGGGCCAACGTCCTGACTTTC
NA	TRBV11-2	TRBJ2-7	few	CASSLDHGGTYEQYF	TGTGCCAGCAGCTTAGATCATGGAGGAACCTACGAGCAGTACTTC
NA	TRBV7-3	TRBJ1-4	NA	CASSLAEVREKLFF	TGTGCCAGCAGCTTAGCGGAGGTTCGTGAAAAACTGTTTTTT
TRBD1	TRBV7-9	TRBJ1-5	few	CASSPGTGNQPQHF	TGTGCCAGCAGCCCTGGGACAGGGAATCAGCCCCAGCATTTT
TRBD2	TRBV6-2/TRBV6-3	TRBJ2-3	NA	CASSTPGLAVTDTQYF	TGTGCCAGCAGTACCCCTGGACTAGCGGTCACAGATACGCAGTATTTT
NA	TRBV27	TRBJ1-1	NA	CASSSQRGEAFF	TGTGCCAGCAGTTCTCAGAGAGGTGAAGCTTTCTTT
NA	TRBV30	TRBJ1-1	NA	CAWSVGGSGTEAFF	TGTGCCTGGAGTGTAGGGGGATCGGGGACTGAAGCTTTCTTT